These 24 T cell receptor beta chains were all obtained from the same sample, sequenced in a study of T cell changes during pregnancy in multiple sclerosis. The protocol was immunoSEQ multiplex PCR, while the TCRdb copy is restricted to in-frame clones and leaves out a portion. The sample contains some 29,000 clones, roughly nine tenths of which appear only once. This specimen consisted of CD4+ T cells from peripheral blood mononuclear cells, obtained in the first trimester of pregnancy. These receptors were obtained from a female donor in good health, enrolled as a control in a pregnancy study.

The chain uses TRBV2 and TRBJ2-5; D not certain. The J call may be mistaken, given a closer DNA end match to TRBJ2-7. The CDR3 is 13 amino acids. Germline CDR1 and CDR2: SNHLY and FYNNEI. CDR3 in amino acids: CASTPNHSYEQYF. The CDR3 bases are TGTGCCAGCACACCGAACCACTCCTACGAGCAGTACTTC.

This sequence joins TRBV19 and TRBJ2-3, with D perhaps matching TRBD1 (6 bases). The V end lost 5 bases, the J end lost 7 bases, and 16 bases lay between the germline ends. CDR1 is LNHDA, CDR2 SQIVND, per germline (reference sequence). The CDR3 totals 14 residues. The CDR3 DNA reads TGTGCCAGTAGTGGCGGTCGTGGGGGCAATACGCAGTATTTT. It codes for CASSGGRGGNTQYF.

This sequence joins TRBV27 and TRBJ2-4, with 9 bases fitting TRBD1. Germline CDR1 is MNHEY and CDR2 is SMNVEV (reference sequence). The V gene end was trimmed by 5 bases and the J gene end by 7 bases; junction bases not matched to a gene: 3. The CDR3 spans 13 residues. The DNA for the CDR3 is TGTGCCAGCAGTGGACAGGGGCTGAACATTCAGTACTTC. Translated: CASSGQGLNIQYF.

For the CDR3, the DNA is TGTGCCAGCAGTAGTAAGGAGTGGGGGGGATCCTACAATGAGCAGTTCTTC. It translates to CASSSKEWGGSYNEQFF. This sequence joins TRBV5-4 and TRBJ2-1; 7 bases line up with TRBD2. This CDR3 region has 17 residues. Germline V gene data show CDR1 as SGHNT and CDR2 as YYREEE (reference sequence). V dropped 5 bases and J dropped 1; count of bases not matched to a gene: 12.

CDR3 sequence (DNA): TGTGCCAGCAGCGTAGCCCCAACAGGGACCTCTGGAAACACCATATATTTT. Amino acid sequence: CASSVAPTGTSGNTIYF. V usage is TRBV9 and J usage is TRBJ1-3; TRBD1 might be the D (6 bases). The germline V gene encodes CDR1 SGDLS and CDR2 YYNGEE. Deletions cut 0 bases from V and 0 bases from J, with 13 bases between. The CDR3 contains 17 residues.

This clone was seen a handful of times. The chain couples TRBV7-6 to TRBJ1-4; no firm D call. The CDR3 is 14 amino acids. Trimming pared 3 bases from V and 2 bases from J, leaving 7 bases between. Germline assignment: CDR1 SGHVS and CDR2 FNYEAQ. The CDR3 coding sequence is TGTGCCAGCAGCTTGGGCCCGACTAATGAAAAACTGTTTTTT. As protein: CASSLGPTNEKLFF.

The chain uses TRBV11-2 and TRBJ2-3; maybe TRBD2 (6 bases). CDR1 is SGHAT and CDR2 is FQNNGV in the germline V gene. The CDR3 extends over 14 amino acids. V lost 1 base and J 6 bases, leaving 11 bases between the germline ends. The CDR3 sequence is CASSLGDWSDTQYF. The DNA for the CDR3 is TGTGCCAGCAGCTTAGGGGACTGGAGCGATACGCAGTATTTT.

The CDR3 here is CASLGMLVEKLFF. For the CDR3, the DNA is TGTGCCAGCCTGGGCATGTTGGTCGAAAAACTGTTTTTT. This rearrangement joins TRBV6-1 to TRBJ1-4; D unclear. V lost 8 bases, J lost 8 bases, and 15 bases lay in between. The CDR3 contains 13 residues. Germline loops: CDR1 MNHNS, CDR2 SASEGT.

The CDR3 loop is CASSSLGLAAGYEQYF. Here the CDR3 DNA reads TGTGCCAGCAGCTCGCTGGGACTAGCGGCAGGCTACGAGCAGTACTTC. The V call is TRBV13, the J call TRBJ2-7; 11 nucleotides agree with TRBD2. Per germline, CDR1 PRHDT and CDR2 FYEKMQ (reference sequence). CDR3 length: 16 residues. The junction had 8 bases not matched to a gene; V was cut back by 4 bases and J by 3 bases.

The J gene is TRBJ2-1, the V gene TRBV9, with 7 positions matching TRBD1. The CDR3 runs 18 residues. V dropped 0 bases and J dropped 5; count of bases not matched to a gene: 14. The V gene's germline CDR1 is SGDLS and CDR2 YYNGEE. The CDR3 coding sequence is TGTGCCAGCAGCGTAGAAGCAGGGGGAACAAGGATGGACAATGAGCAGTTCTTC. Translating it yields CASSVEAGGTRMDNEQFF.

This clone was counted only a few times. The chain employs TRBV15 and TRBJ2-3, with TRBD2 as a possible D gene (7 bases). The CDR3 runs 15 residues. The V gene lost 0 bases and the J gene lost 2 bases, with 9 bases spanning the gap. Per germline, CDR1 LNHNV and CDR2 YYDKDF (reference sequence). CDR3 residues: CATSRDGGATDTQYF. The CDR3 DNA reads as TGTGCCACCAGCAGAGATGGGGGGGCCACAGATACGCAGTATTTT.

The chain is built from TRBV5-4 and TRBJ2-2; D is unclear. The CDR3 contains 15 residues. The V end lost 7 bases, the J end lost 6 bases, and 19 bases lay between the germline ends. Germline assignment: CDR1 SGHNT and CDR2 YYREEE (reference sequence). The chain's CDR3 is CASSWSTVGPGELFF. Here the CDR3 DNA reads TGTGCCAGCTCTTGGTCGACTGTGGGTCCCGGGGAGCTGTTTTTT.

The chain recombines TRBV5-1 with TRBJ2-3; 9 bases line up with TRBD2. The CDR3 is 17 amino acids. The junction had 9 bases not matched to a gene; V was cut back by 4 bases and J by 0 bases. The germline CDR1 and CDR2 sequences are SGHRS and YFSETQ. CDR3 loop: CASSGGRGGASTDTQYF. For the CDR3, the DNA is TGCGCCAGCAGCGGCGGGCGCGGGGGGGCTAGCACAGATACGCAGTATTTT.

CDR3 region: CASSLAGGLGQYF. Written as DNA, the CDR3 is TGTGCCAGCAGCTTAGCGGGAGGGCTGGGGCAGTACTTC. The rearrangement uses TRBV7-2 and TRBJ2-7; 7 bases are a match to TRBD2. Trimming cost V 0 bases and J 9 bases; bases outside gene matches: 5. CDR1 and CDR2 from the germline V gene are SGHTA and FQGNSA. This CDR3 has 13 residues.

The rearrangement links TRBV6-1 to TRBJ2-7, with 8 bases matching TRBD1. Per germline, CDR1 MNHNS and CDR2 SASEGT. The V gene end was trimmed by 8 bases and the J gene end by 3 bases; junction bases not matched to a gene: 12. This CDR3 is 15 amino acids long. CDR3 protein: CASFRPDRGNYEQYF. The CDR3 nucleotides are TGTGCCAGCTTCAGGCCCGACAGGGGCAACTACGAGCAGTACTTC.

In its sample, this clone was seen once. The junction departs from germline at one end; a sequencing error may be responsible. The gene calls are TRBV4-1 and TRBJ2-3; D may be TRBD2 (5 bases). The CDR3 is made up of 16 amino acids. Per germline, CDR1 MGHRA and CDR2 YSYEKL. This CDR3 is CAGSHYSGVSTDTQYF. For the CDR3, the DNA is TGCGCCGGCAGCCATTACAGCGGTGTTAGCACAGATACGCAGTATTTT.

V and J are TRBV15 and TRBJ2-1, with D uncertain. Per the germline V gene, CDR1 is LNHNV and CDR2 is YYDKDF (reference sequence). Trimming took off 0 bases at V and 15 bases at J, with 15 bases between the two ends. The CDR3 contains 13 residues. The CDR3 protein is CATSRDLTTNRFF. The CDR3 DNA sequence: TGTGCCACCAGCAGAGATCTGACAACCAATCGGTTCTTC.

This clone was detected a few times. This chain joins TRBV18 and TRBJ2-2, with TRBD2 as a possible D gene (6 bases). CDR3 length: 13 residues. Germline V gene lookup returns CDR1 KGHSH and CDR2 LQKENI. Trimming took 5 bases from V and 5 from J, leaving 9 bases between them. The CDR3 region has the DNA TGTGCCAGCTCATCCCGGGAGACCGGGGAGCTGTTTTTT. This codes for CASSSRETGELFF.

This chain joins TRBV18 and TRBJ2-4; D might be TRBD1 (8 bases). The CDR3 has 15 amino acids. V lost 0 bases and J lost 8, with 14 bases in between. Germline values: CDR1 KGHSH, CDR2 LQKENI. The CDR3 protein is CASSPPSQGGDIQYF. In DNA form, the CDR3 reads TGTGCCAGCTCACCACCATCACAGGGGGGGGACATTCAGTACTTC.

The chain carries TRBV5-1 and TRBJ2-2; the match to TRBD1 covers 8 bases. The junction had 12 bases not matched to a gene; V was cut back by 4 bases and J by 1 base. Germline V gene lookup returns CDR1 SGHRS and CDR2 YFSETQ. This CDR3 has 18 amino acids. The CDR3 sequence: CASSQGTGPYGNTGELFF. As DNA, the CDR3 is TGCGCCAGCAGCCAGGGGACAGGTCCGTATGGGAACACCGGGGAGCTGTTTTTT.

The CDR3 DNA reads TGCGCCAGCAGTCCCGGGGATCAATCTGGAAACACCATATATTTT. Translation: CASSPGDQSGNTIYF. This chain links TRBV5-1 with TRBJ1-3, with D uncertain. The V end was cut by 5 bases, the J end by 1 base, with 13 bases between. Germline CDR1 is SGHRS and CDR2 is YFSETQ. The CDR3 length is 15 residues. The variable domain in full, completed from reference TRBV5-1 and TRBJ1-3, reads KAGVTQTPRYLIKTRGQQVTLSCSPISGHRSVSWYQQTPGQGLQFLFEYFSETQRNKGNFPGRFSGRQFSNSRSEMNVSTLELGDSALYLCASSPGDQSGNTIYFGEGSWLTVV.

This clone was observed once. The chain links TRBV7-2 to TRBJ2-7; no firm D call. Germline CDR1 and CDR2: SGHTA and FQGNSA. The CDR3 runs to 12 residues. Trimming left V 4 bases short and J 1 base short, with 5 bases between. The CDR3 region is CASSSRSYEQYF. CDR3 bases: TGTGCCAGCAGCTCACGGTCCTACGAGCAGTACTTC.

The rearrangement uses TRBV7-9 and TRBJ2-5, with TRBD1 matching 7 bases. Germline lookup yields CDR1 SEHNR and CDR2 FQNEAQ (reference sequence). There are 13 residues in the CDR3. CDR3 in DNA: TGTGCTTACCAGGGGACAGACATAGAGACCCAGTACTTC. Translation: CAYQGTDIETQYF.

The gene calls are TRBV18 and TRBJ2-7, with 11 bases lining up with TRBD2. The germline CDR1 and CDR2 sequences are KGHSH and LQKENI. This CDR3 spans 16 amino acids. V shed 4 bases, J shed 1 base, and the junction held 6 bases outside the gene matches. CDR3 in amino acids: CASSRITSGGSYEQYF. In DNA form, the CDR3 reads TGTGCCAGCTCACGGATCACTAGCGGGGGATCCTACGAGCAGTACTTC.